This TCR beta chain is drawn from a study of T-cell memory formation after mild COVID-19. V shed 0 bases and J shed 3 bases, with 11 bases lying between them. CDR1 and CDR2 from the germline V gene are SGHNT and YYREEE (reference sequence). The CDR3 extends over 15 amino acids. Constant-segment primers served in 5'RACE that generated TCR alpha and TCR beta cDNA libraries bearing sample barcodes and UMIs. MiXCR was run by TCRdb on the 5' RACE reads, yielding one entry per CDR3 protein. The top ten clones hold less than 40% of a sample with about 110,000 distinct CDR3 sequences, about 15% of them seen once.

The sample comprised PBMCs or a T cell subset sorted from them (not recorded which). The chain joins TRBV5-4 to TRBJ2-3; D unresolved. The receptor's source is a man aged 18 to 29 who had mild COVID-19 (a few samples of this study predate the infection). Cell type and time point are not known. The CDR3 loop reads CASSLAGRTTDTQYF. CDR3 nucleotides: TGTGCCAGCAGCTTGGCTGGACGAACTACAGATACGCAGTATTTT.